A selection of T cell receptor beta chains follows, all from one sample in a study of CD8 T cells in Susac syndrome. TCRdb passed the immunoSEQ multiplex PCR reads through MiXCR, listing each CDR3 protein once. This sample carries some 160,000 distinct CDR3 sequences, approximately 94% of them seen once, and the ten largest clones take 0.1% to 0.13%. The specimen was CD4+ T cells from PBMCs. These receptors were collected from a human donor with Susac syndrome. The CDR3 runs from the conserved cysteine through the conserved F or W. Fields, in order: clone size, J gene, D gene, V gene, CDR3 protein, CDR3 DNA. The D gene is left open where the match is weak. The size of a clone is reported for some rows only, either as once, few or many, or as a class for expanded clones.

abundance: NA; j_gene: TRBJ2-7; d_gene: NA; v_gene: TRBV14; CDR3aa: CASSRLGESSYEQYF; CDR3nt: TGTGCCAGCAGCCGCCTCGGGGAGAGCTCCTACGAGCAGTACTTC
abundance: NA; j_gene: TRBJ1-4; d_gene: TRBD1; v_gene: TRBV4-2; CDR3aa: CASSQEGDRNEKLFF; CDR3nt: TGTGCCAGCAGCCAAGAGGGGGACAGAAATGAAAAACTGTTTTTT
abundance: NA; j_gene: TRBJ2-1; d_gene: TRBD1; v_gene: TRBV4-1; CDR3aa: CASSLEQGENEQFF; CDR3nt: TGCGCCAGCAGCCTAGAACAGGGGGAGAATGAGCAGTTCTTC
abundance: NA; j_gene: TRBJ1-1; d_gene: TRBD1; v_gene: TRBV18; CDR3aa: CASSGTDRAWGTEAFF; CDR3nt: TGTGCCAGCTCGGGAACGGACAGGGCCTGGGGGACTGAAGCTTTCTTT
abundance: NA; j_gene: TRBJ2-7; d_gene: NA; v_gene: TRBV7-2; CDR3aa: CASSTTSEQYF; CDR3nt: TGTGCCAGCAGCACGACATCCGAGCAGTACTTC
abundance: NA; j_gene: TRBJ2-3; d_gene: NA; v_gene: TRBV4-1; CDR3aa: CASSQEFRGDTQYF; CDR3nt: TGCGCCAGCAGCCAAGAATTTCGTGGAGATACGCAGTATTTT
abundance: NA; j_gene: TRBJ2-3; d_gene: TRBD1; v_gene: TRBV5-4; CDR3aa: CASFDRDRGTDTQYF; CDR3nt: TGTGCCAGCTTTGACCGGGACAGGGGCACAGATACGCAGTATTTT
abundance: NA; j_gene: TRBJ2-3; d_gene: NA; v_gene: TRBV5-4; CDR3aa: CASSLNREDTQYF; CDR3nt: TGTGCCAGCAGCTTGAACAGGGAGGATACGCAGTATTTT
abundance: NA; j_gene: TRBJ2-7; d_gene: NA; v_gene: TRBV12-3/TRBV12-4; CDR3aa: CASSYGGQSYEQYF; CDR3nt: TGTGCCAGCAGTTACGGCGGCCAGTCCTACGAGCAGTACTTC
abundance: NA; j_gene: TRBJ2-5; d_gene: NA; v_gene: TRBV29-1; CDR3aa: CSYKNARETQYF; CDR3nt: TGCAGCTACAAAAACGCTAGGGAGACCCAGTACTTC
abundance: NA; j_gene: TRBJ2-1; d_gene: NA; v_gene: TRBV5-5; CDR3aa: CASSLGGARFYNEQFF; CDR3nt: TGTGCCAGCAGCTTGGGAGGGGCTCGTTTCTACAATGAGCAGTTCTTC
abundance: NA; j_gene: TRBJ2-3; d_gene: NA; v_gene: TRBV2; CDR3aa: CASSDQSSTDTQYF; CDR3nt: TGTGCCAGCAGTGACCAGTCTAGCACAGATACGCAGTATTTT
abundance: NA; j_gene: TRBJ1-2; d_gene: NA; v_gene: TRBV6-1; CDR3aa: CASTEDTSLEGYGYTF; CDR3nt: TGTGCCAGCACCGAAGACACATCTCTCGAGGGTTATGGCTACACCTTC
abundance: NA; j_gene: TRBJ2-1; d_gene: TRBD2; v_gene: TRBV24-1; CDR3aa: CATIGSGGYNEQFF; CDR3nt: TGTGCCACCATCGGGAGCGGGGGCTACAATGAGCAGTTCTTC
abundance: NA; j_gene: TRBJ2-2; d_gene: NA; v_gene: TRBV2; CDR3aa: CASRQGDTGELFF; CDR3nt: TGTGCCAGCAGGCAGGGCGACACCGGGGAGCTGTTTTTT
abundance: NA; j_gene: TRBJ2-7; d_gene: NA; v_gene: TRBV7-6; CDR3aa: CASSLAPLNYEQYF; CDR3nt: TGTGCCAGCAGCTTAGCGCCACTAAACTACGAGCAGTACTTC
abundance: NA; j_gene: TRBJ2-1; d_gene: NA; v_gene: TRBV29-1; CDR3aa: CSVGQEFFGNEQFF; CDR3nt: TGCAGCGTTGGCCAGGAATTCTTCGGCAATGAGCAGTTCTTC
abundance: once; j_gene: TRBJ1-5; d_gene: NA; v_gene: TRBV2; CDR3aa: CASSDGGGQPQHF; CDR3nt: TGTGCCAGCAGTGACGGGGGGGGGCAGCCCCAGCATTTT
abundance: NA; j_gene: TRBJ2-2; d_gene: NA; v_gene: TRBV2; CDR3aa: CASSERSGGSGELFF; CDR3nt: TGTGCCAGCAGTGAACGGTCCGGAGGGTCAGGGGAGCTGTTTTTT
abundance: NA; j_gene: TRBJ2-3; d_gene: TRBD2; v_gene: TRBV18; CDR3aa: CASSLAGGDEDTQYF; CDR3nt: TGTGCCAGCTCACTAGCGGGGGGCGATGAAGATACGCAGTATTTT
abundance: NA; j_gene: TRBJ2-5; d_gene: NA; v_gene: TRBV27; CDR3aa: CASSLSDRFGETQYF; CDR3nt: TGTGCCAGCAGTTTATCTGACAGGTTTGGGGAGACCCAGTACTTC
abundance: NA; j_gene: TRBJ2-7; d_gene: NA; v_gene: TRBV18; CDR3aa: CASSPLLGEYEQYF; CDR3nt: TGTGCCAGCTCGCCACTTTTAGGCGAGTACGAGCAGTACTTC
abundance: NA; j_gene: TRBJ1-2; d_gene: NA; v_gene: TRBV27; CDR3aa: CASSPTTF; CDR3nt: TGTGCCAGCAGTCCTACAACCTTC
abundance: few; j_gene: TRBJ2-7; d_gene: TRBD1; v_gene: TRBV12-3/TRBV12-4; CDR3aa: CASSPRQGYEQYF; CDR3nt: TGTGCCAGCAGCCCCCGACAGGGCTACGAGCAGTACTTC